The present TCR beta chain was sequenced within a study of human T cells and chemical hapten exposure. About the research overall: Each week of the approximately 25-week study, patients had diphenylcyclopropenone applied to the scalp. Whole-study results and caveats: Compared to controls, expanded TCRs made significantly more large clusters of similar CDR3s.

Sample time point: patch test 1, 2 weeks after DPC sensitization. Treatment of the sample: therapeutic diphenylcyclopropenone sensitization with weekly scalp DPC. The study drew its donors from alopecia patients who were 18 to 70 years old and suitable for DPC. Original processing notes: Between 23,224 and 690,600 TCRs appeared in each sample, and the median stood at roughly 95,000. TCRdb re-analysed the RACE reads in MiXCR, keeping a single row per CDR3 protein. These V and J calls derive from TCRdb rather than the authors' analysis. The table has roughly 180,000 distinct CDR3 sequences, around 24% seen once. This clonotype turned up a few times. Its target is unknown. Germline CDR1 is DFQATT and CDR2 is SNEGSKA (reference sequence). The V end lost 1 base, the J end lost 0 bases, and 12 bases lay between the germline ends. The CDR3 is 15 amino acids.

The source material was whole blood, sampled in connection with sensitization to the hapten diphenylcyclopropenone (DPC). The chain has TRBV20-1 and TRBJ1-1; D unclear. The clonotype originates from a woman aged 50 to 60 with alopecia areata. Some clones in this sample may be carry-over from other donors' samples. As DNA, the CDR3 is TGCAGTGCTAGAGGAGACGCTAGCCTGAACACTGAAGCTTTCTTT. It is translated as CSARGDASLNTEAFF.